The next 32 T cell receptor beta chains were all read from a single sample in a study of long-term antiretroviral therapy in people with HIV. Assay version v3.0 of immunoSEQ was used, and it was run at survey level. TCRdb's copy holds only in-frame clones and misses some; the assay was immunoSEQ multiplex PCR. The sample lists roughly 23,000 clones, roughly 84% seen once, with 4.3% in the top ten. The sequenced sample was unsorted PBMCs, obtained 5.9 years after starting antiretroviral therapy. Receptors originate from a man aged 30-40 years with HIV.

This clone is medium-sized in the sample. Distinct nucleotide sequences in the sample also encode this CDR3. This rearrangement joins TRBV4-1 to TRBJ1-2; perhaps TRBD1 as D (5 bases). Trimming removed 0 bases at V and 5 bases at J, with 10 bases between. Germline CDR1 and CDR2: MGHRA and YSYEKL. There are 14 residues in the CDR3. The CDR3 sequence is CASSQDGGGYGYTF. CDR3 in DNA: TGCGCCAGCAGCCAAGACGGGGGTGGGTATGGCTACACCTTC.

This clone turned up a few times. This chain joins TRBV19 and TRBJ1-5; maybe TRBD1 (5 bases). CDR1 is LNHDA and CDR2 is SQIVND in the germline V gene (reference sequence). The CDR3 totals 13 residues. Trimming took off 6 bases at V and 2 bases at J, with 8 bases between the two ends. The DNA for the CDR3 is TGTGCCAGTAGGGGGGGTGGCAATCAGCCCCAGCATTTT. Its translation: CASRGGGNQPQHF.

The V gene is TRBV11-3, the J gene TRBJ1-1, with D uncertain. The CDR3 is 13 residues long. V dropped 1 base and J dropped 6 bases, with 9 bases sitting between them. Germline V gene lookup returns CDR1 SGHNT and CDR2 YENEEA. Here the CDR3 reads CASSLAERAEAFF. As DNA, the CDR3 is TGTGCCAGCAGCTTAGCAGAGAGGGCTGAAGCTTTCTTT.

The chain has TRBV28 and TRBJ1-5, with TRBD1 as a possible D gene (6 bases). Germline CDR1 is MDHEN and CDR2 is SYDVKM. The CDR3 loop spans 14 amino acids. This CDR3 reads CAVAGGGGNQPQHF. CDR3 DNA sequence: TGTGCGGTTGCGGGGGGCGGGGGCAATCAGCCCCAGCATTTT.

The V and J genes are TRBV7-2 and TRBJ1-3; 8 bases are a match to TRBD1. The germline gives CDR1 SGHTA, CDR2 FQGNSA. CDR3 length: 14 amino acids. Unmatched junction bases numbered 5, after V lost 4 bases and J lost 6 bases. The CDR3 sequence: CASSSDRVANTIYF. The CDR3 nucleotides read TGTGCCAGCAGCTCGGACAGGGTAGCAAACACCATATATTTT.

The chain employs TRBV10-3 and TRBJ2-3, with 9 nucleotides matching TRBD1. V dropped 6 bases and J dropped 2; count of bases not matched to a gene: 9. Germline CDR1 and CDR2: ENHRY and SYGVKD. The CDR3 has 16 amino acids. The CDR3 region is CAIRNRGRSNTDTQYF. DNA of the CDR3: TGTGCCATCAGGAACAGGGGGCGGTCTAACACAGATACGCAGTATTTT.

This chain links TRBV5-4 with TRBJ1-1; D is possibly TRBD1 (5 bases). In germline, CDR1 is SGHNT, CDR2 YYREEE (reference sequence). CDR3 length: 15 amino acids. V shed 3 bases and J shed 0 bases, with 12 bases lying between them. CDR3 in amino acids: CASSWPGRLNTEAFF. The CDR3 DNA reads TGTGCCAGCAGCTGGCCGGGACGGTTGAACACTGAAGCTTTCTTT.

The rearrangement uses TRBV10-3 and TRBJ1-5; D gene unclear. The germline V gene encodes CDR1 ENHRY and CDR2 SYGVKD. This CDR3 is 13 amino acids long. V lost 8 bases and J lost 3, with 11 bases in between. The CDR3 region has the DNA TGTGCCATCGAAGCGGTTATCAATCAGCCCCAGCATTTT. It yields the protein CAIEAVINQPQHF.

The chain couples TRBV10-2 to TRBJ2-1; D not certain. V was pared by 6 bases and J by 7 bases, with 7 bases between. Germline CDR1 reads WSHSY; CDR2 reads SAAADI. The CDR3 has 11 amino acids. The CDR3 region is CASSSGNEQFF. CDR3 nucleotides: TGCGCCAGCAGCTCAGGTAATGAGCAGTTCTTC.

This chain joins TRBV28 and TRBJ2-7, with a weak D call TRBD2 (7 bases). The ends were cut back, 4 bases at V and 3 bases at J, with 25 bases in the middle. Germline CDR1 MDHEN, CDR2 SYDVKM. This CDR3 comprises 18 residues. This chain's CDR3 is CASSYAGAGRGTLYEQYF. The CDR3 DNA reads TGTGCCAGCAGTTACGCCGGTGCCGGGCGGGGGACACTCTACGAGCAGTACTTC.

The V gene is TRBV28, the J gene TRBJ2-7; 11 nucleotides agree with TRBD2. The V and J ends lost 6 bases and 7 bases, in that order; junction bases with no gene match: 8. The CDR3 is 14 residues long. Germline CDR1 and CDR2: MDHEN and SYDVKM. The chain's CDR3 is CASSPLAGALEQYF. CDR3 bases: TGTGCCAGCAGCCCACTAGCGGGAGCGTTGGAGCAGTACTTC.

The chain recombines TRBV14 with TRBJ1-4; D is undetermined. Germline V CDR1 and CDR2: SGHDN, FVKESK. The ends were cut back, 0 bases at V and 0 bases at J, with 11 bases in the middle. There are 17 residues in the CDR3. CDR3 nucleotide sequence: TGTGCCAGCAGCCAAGAGTCTGTAGGCGCAACTAATGAAAAACTGTTTTTT. Its protein product is CASSQESVGATNEKLFF.

This clone has just a few counts. The chain couples TRBV11-2 to TRBJ1-2, with D perhaps matching TRBD1 (5 bases). Germline-derived CDR1 and CDR2 are SGHAT and FQNNGV. The CDR3 sequence is 16 residues long. The V and J ends lost 4 bases and 6 bases respectively, with 21 bases between them. Here the CDR3 reads CASSSPLTVKVDGYTF. DNA of the CDR3: TGTGCCAGCAGCTCCCCGCTGACAGTTAAGGTGGATGGCTACACCTTC.

The rearrangement joins TRBV6-5 to TRBJ1-2; no firm D call. The V gene's germline CDR1 is MNHEY and CDR2 SVGAGI. This CDR3 comprises 13 residues. The ends were cut back, 4 bases at V and 3 bases at J, with 9 bases in the middle. CDR3 loop: CASSWRTDYGYTF. For the CDR3, the DNA is TGTGCCAGCAGTTGGAGGACGGACTATGGCTACACCTTC.

The chain links TRBV5-1 to TRBJ2-3, with a weak D call TRBD1 (6 bases). Trimming took 2 bases from V and 2 from J, leaving 12 bases between them. Germline assignment: CDR1 SGHRS and CDR2 YFSETQ. The CDR3 runs 15 residues. The DNA for the CDR3 is TGCGCCAGCAGCTTTGGGCAGGGGAACACAGATACGCAGTATTTT. It yields the protein CASSFGQGNTDTQYF.

V is TRBV28 and J is TRBJ1-1, with D hard to call. In germline, CDR1 is MDHEN, CDR2 SYDVKM. The CDR3 has 13 amino acids. V dropped 0 bases and J dropped 0 bases, with 2 bases sitting between them. The CDR3 coding sequence is TGTGCCAGCAGTTTATGGTTGAACACTGAAGCTTTCTTT. As protein: CASSLWLNTEAFF.

The J gene is TRBJ1-5, the V gene TRBV4-2; 8 nucleotides line up with TRBD1. The CDR3 spans 15 residues. The germline CDR1 and CDR2 sequences are LGHNA and YNFKEQ. Germline trimming cut 0 bases from V and 6 bases from J; bases unmatched to any gene: 4. The CDR3 DNA follows: TGTGCCAGCAGCCAAGATCAGGGGGCGGCTCAGCCCCAGCATTTT. Amino acids: CASSQDQGAAQPQHF.

The rearrangement uses TRBV25-1 and TRBJ2-1; 8 nucleotides agree with TRBD1. CDR1 and CDR2 (germline): MGHDK, SYGVNS. Germline trimming cut 7 bases from V and 0 bases from J; bases unmatched to any gene: 2. CDR3 length equals 14 residues. Here the CDR3 reads CASMDRASYNEQFF. Here the CDR3 DNA reads TGTGCCAGCATGGACAGGGCCTCCTACAATGAGCAGTTCTTC.

The chain is built from TRBV28 and TRBJ1-5, with D perhaps TRBD1 (5 bases). Trimming took off 5 bases at V and 4 bases at J, with 18 bases between the two ends. CDR3 length: 16 amino acids. The germline CDR1 and CDR2 sequences are MDHEN and SYDVKM. CDR3 nucleotides: TGTGCCAGCAGTCCCCTTGGGGGTCAGATAAATCAGCCCCAGCATTTT. Translated, it gives CASSPLGGQINQPQHF.

This clone was observed a few times. This chain connects TRBV27 to TRBJ1-5, with D possibly TRBD1 on 5 matching bases. Trimming removed 5 bases from V and 4 bases from J, with 15 bases in between. There are 15 residues in the CDR3. Germline assignment: CDR1 MNHEY and CDR2 SMNVEV (reference sequence). For the CDR3, the DNA is TGTGCCAGCAGTAGGGACGGAGGGATGAATCAGCCCCAGCATTTT. Protein: CASSRDGGMNQPQHF.

This sequence joins TRBV18 and TRBJ1-2, with 8 bases aligning to TRBD1. Germline lookup yields CDR1 KGHSH and CDR2 LQKENI. This CDR3 has 15 residues. Trimming cost V 6 bases and J 4 bases; bases outside gene matches: 10. The chain's CDR3 is CASSPTGGTGYGYTF. CDR3 DNA: TGTGCCAGCTCCCCCACAGGGGGGACGGGCTATGGCTACACCTTC.

V and J are TRBV18 and TRBJ2-7; 11 nucleotides match TRBD1. V shed 5 bases, J shed 5 bases, and the junction held 8 bases outside the gene matches. The germline CDR1 and CDR2 sequences are KGHSH and LQKENI. The length of the CDR3 is 15 residues. The CDR3: CASSDYGTGGDEQYF. In nucleotides, the CDR3 is TGTGCCAGCTCAGATTACGGGACAGGGGGAGACGAGCAGTACTTC.

The rearrangement links TRBV5-4 to TRBJ2-2; 7 positions agree with TRBD1. Germline loops: CDR1 SGHNT, CDR2 YYREEE (reference sequence). The CDR3 covers 14 residues. J lost 4 bases, V lost 1 base, and 1 base had no gene match. The CDR3 region is CASSLPGGTGELFF. In DNA form, the CDR3 reads TGTGCCAGCAGCTTGCCAGGGGGCACCGGGGAGCTGTTTTTT.

V is TRBV6-5 and J is TRBJ2-7; D not resolved. The CDR3 extends over 13 amino acids. The germline V and J ends were trimmed by 2 bases and 5 bases, with 10 bases remaining between them. Germline V gene data show CDR1 as MNHEY and CDR2 as SVGAGI. CDR3: CASSYGPNDEQYF. In DNA, the CDR3 is TGTGCCAGCAGTTACGGCCCTAATGACGAGCAGTACTTC.

V usage is TRBV4-3 and J usage is TRBJ1-5; unclear D gene. CDR3 length: 16 amino acids. CDR1 and CDR2 from the germline V gene are LGHNA and YSLEER. The V end was cut by 4 bases, the J end by 0 bases, with 13 bases between. CDR3 nucleotides: TGCGCCAGCAGCCCCGCCCCATGGAATAGCAATCAGCCCCAGCATTTT. Its protein product is CASSPAPWNSNQPQHF.

The CDR3 region has the DNA TGTGCCAGCAGCTTAGGCAGGACAGGGGCCGGCGGGGAGCTGTTTTTT. It translates to CASSLGRTGAGGELFF. The chain is built from TRBV11-1 and TRBJ2-2; 9 bases align to TRBD1. Germline loops: CDR1 SGHAT, CDR2 FQDESV (reference sequence). Germline trimming cut 1 base from V and 7 bases from J; bases unmatched to any gene: 7. The CDR3 sequence is 16 residues long.

The chain couples TRBV28 to TRBJ2-3, with D tentatively TRBD2 (5 bases). Per the germline V gene, CDR1 is MDHEN and CDR2 is SYDVKM. CDR3 length: 13 amino acids. V dropped 4 bases and J dropped 5 bases, with 10 bases sitting between them. The CDR3 spells CASSSPGLDTQYF. The CDR3 DNA reads TGTGCCAGCAGTTCCCCGGGATTAGATACGCAGTATTTT. Drawing the rest from reference TRBV28 and TRBJ2-3, the complete variable domain is DVKVTQSSRYLVKRTGEKVFLECVQDMDHENMFWYRQDPGLGLRLIYFSYDVKMKEKGDIPEGYSVSREKKERFSLILESASTNQTSMYLCASSSPGLDTQYFGPGTRLTVL.

V and J are TRBV29-1 and TRBJ2-1, with 12 bases matching TRBD2. CDR3 length equals 16 residues. Germline V lookup: CDR1 SQVTM, CDR2 ANQGSEA. With V trimmed by 5 bases and J by 1 base, 6 bases remained unmatched. DNA of the CDR3: TGCAGCGTTTTGCTAGCGGGGGGGCCATCCTACAATGAGCAGTTCTTC. This encodes CSVLLAGGPSYNEQFF.

The chain is built from TRBV28 and TRBJ1-2; D uncertain. V dropped 1 base and J dropped 8 bases, with 8 bases sitting between them. The germline CDR1 and CDR2 sequences are MDHEN and SYDVKM. The CDR3 has 12 amino acids. The CDR3 DNA reads TGTGCCAGCAGTTTATTGGGGTACGGCTACACCTTC. Translated, it gives CASSLLGYGYTF.

The chain has TRBV7-3 and TRBJ2-1; no clear D gene. CDR1 SGHTA and CDR2 FQGTGA come from the germline V gene. This CDR3 is built from 16 residues. Trimming took off 5 bases at V and 3 bases at J, with 17 bases between the two ends. Here the CDR3 reads CASSINPVYDYNEQFF. CDR3 in DNA: TGTGCCAGCAGCATCAACCCCGTATACGACTACAATGAGCAGTTCTTC.

The chain recombines TRBV19 with TRBJ1-5; a weak D match, TRBD1 (6 bases). Trimming pared 3 bases from V and 7 bases from J, leaving 19 bases between. This CDR3 has 16 residues. Germline lookup yields CDR1 LNHDA and CDR2 SQIVND (reference sequence). CDR3 sequence (DNA): TGTGCCAGTAGTATCGTTGGGGGGCGTTTGTACCAGCCCCAGCATTTT. Amino acids: CASSIVGGRLYQPQHF.

This sequence joins TRBV27 and TRBJ1-6; TRBD1 agrees at 8 bases. J was trimmed by 5 bases and V by 6 bases; bases with no gene match: 6. This CDR3 contains 15 residues. Germline V gene sequence: CDR1 MNHEY, CDR2 SMNVEV (reference sequence). CDR3 loop: CASRKDRVNNSPLHF. CDR3 DNA sequence: TGTGCCAGCAGAAAGGACAGGGTAAATAATTCACCCCTCCACTTT.